A selection of T cell receptor beta chains follows, all from one sample in a study of cytomegalovirus exposure and HLA in healthy donors. The method was immunoSEQ multiplex PCR; TCRdb's version includes in-frame clones alone and lacks a portion of them. The sample has fewer than 150,000 clones, 88% seen once. The sequenced sample was PBMCs. The source of these receptors is a woman aged 18-35 years in good health and CMV-seropositive. CDR3s include the opening cysteine and the closing phenylalanine or tryptophan. A D gene is named only where the DNA matches it firmly. Size is omitted from some rows. Given values are once, few, many or a class for expanded clones.

j_call: TRBJ2-7
d_call: NA
v_call: TRBV14
clone_size: NA
cdr3_aa: CASSPPGIYEQYF
cdr3_nt: TGTGCCAGCAGCCCCCCCGGTATCTACGAGCAGTACTTC

j_call: TRBJ2-7
d_call: TRBD2
v_call: TRBV2
clone_size: NA
cdr3_aa: CASTRDPTSGYEQYF
cdr3_nt: TGTGCCAGCACCCGCGACCCGACTAGCGGATACGAGCAGTACTTC

j_call: TRBJ2-1
d_call: TRBD2
v_call: TRBV18
clone_size: NA
cdr3_aa: CASSRAGLAGGDEQFF
cdr3_nt: TGTGCCAGCTCACGAGCGGGACTAGCGGGGGGAGATGAGCAGTTCTTC

j_call: TRBJ2-1
d_call: NA
v_call: TRBV7-9
clone_size: NA
cdr3_aa: CASSSNVIAGIWSNEQFF
cdr3_nt: TGTGCCAGCAGCTCAAACGTTATTGCAGGGATATGGAGTAATGAGCAGTTCTTC

j_call: TRBJ1-1
d_call: NA
v_call: TRBV19
clone_size: NA
cdr3_aa: CASMGGTEAFF
cdr3_nt: TGTGCCAGTATGGGGGGCACTGAAGCTTTCTTT

j_call: TRBJ2-5
d_call: TRBD2
v_call: TRBV4-3
clone_size: NA
cdr3_aa: CASSPGLAGFQETQYF
cdr3_nt: TGCGCCAGCAGTCCAGGACTAGCGGGGTTCCAAGAGACCCAGTACTTC

j_call: TRBJ1-4
d_call: TRBD1
v_call: TRBV5-1
clone_size: NA
cdr3_aa: CASSDTQGNNEKLFF
cdr3_nt: TGCGCCAGCAGTGACACACAGGGGAATAATGAAAAACTGTTTTTT

j_call: TRBJ2-7
d_call: NA
v_call: TRBV5-1
clone_size: NA
cdr3_aa: CASSLPGSHEQYF
cdr3_nt: TGCGCCAGCAGCTTGCCGGGGAGCCACGAGCAGTACTTC

j_call: TRBJ2-1
d_call: NA
v_call: TRBV5-6
clone_size: NA
cdr3_aa: CASSAKENRASYNEQFF
cdr3_nt: TGTGCCAGCAGCGCGAAGGAGAACAGGGCGTCCTACAATGAGCAGTTCTTC

j_call: TRBJ1-5
d_call: NA
v_call: TRBV11-2
clone_size: few
cdr3_aa: CASSLGSGGNQPQHF
cdr3_nt: TGTGCCAGCAGCTTAGGTTCAGGGGGCAATCAGCCCCAGCATTTT

j_call: TRBJ2-5
d_call: NA
v_call: TRBV5-4
clone_size: NA
cdr3_aa: CASSPSDMGETQYF
cdr3_nt: TGTGCCAGCAGCCCGTCAGACATGGGAGAGACCCAGTACTTC

j_call: TRBJ2-7
d_call: NA
v_call: TRBV5-4
clone_size: NA
cdr3_aa: CASSLLQDYEQYF
cdr3_nt: TGTGCCAGCAGCTTGCTACAGGACTACGAGCAGTACTTC